Listed here are 27 T cell receptor beta chains from one sample, sequenced in a study of spatial heterogeneity in lung cancer. Specified time point: sample taken at primary tumor resection. No cell sorting; template was whole RNA from tumor, lung tissue or PBMC. A single record per CDR3 protein comes from TCRdb applying MiXCR to the 5' RACE reads. The data contain more than 15,000 distinct CDR3 sequences, roughly 23% of them seen just once; the ten biggest clones take up approximately 18%. The sequencing used PBMCs, collected at surgery. The receptors stem from a female donor with early-stage non-small cell lung cancer.

This clonotype has at least ten counts. The V and J genes are TRBV27 and TRBJ2-6, with 8 bases identical to TRBD1. Germline lookup yields CDR1 MNHEY and CDR2 SMNVEV (reference sequence). The CDR3 covers 15 residues. CDR3 sequence: CGSSDRVSGANVLTF. The CDR3 region has the DNA TGTGGGTCGTCGGACAGGGTCTCTGGGGCCAACGTCCTGACTTTC.

Ten or more counts support this clonotype. This chain connects TRBV6-6 to TRBJ2-7, with TRBD2 identical over 11 bases. V lost 6 bases and J lost 4; bases outside the gene matches: 5. In germline, CDR1 is MNHNY, CDR2 SVGAGI (reference sequence). The CDR3 sequence is 14 residues long. CDR3 DNA: TGTGCCAGCAGCCCGACTAGCGGGGAGTACGAGCAGTACTTC. This sequence encodes CASSPTSGEYEQYF.

This chain connects TRBV7-8 to TRBJ2-7; 9 nucleotides align to TRBD2. This CDR3 region has 16 residues. The germline V gene has CDR1 SGHVS and CDR2 FQNEAQ. V lost 1 base to trimming and J lost 5 bases; unmatched junction nucleotides: 9. CDR3 residues: CASSLDWNSGSNEQYF. For the CDR3, the DNA is TGTGCCAGCAGCTTAGATTGGAATAGCGGGAGCAACGAGCAGTACTTC.

This clonotype appeared many times. The genes are TRBV19 and TRBJ2-2; 8 bases agree with TRBD2. CDR3 length: 14 amino acids. Germline V CDR1 and CDR2: LNHDA, SQIVND (reference sequence). V dropped 7 bases and J dropped 4; count of bases not matched to a gene: 5. The CDR3 DNA reads as TGTGCCAGTACAGCGGGAGTGAGCACCGGGGAGCTGTTTTTT. This encodes CASTAGVSTGELFF.

This clonotype was found many times. The V and J genes are TRBV6-2 or TRBV6-3 and TRBJ1-1; TRBD1 is a possible D gene (5 bases). Trimming shortened V by 2 bases and J by 1 base, and 5 bases separated the two germline ends. CDR3 length: 13 residues. CDR1 is MNHEY and CDR2 is SVGEGT in the germline V gene. The CDR3 bases are TGTGCCAGCAGTTACGGGGGGAACACTGAAGCTTTCTTT. Protein sequence: CASSYGGNTEAFF.

Details on this clonotype: A much larger clone lies a single base off, so this may be a read error. The V and J genes are TRBV20-1 and TRBJ1-1, with D possibly being TRBD1 (6 bases). Germline V gene lookup returns CDR1 DFQATT and CDR2 SNEGSKA (reference sequence). The CDR3 has 12 amino acids. CDR3: CSAPIPGTKASF. The CDR3 DNA sequence: TGCAGTGCACCGATACCCGGGACAAAAGCTTCCTTT.

This clonotype was recorded at least ten times. The rearrangement uses TRBV20-1 and TRBJ2-2; 7 positions agree with TRBD2. Trimming at V came to 1 base and at J to 3 bases, leaving 2 bases not matched to a gene. The V gene's germline CDR1 is DFQATT and CDR2 SNEGSKA (reference sequence). This CDR3 spans 14 amino acids. The CDR3 spells CSARVRGDTGELFF. The CDR3 coding sequence is TGCAGTGCTAGAGTTCGGGGGGACACCGGGGAGCTGTTTTTT.

This clonotype was detected many times. The rearrangement links TRBV20-1 to TRBJ2-1; 10 nucleotides line up with TRBD2. CDR1 and CDR2 from the germline V gene are DFQATT and SNEGSKA (reference sequence). This CDR3 is 17 amino acids long. With V trimmed by 5 bases and J by 5 bases, 15 bases remained unmatched. CDR3 bases: TGCAGTGCTCTCTCTAGCGGGAGAATATTTACAAACAATGAGCAGTTCTTC. It is translated as CSALSSGRIFTNNEQFF.

This clonotype was recorded many times. The V gene is TRBV25-1, the J gene TRBJ1-4; D unresolved. The CDR3 is made up of 14 amino acids. Germline V gene lookup returns CDR1 MGHDK and CDR2 SYGVNS. The V end was cut by 5 bases, the J end by 7 bases, with 14 bases between. The CDR3: CASSQKRTFEKLFF. DNA of the CDR3: TGTGCCAGCAGTCAGAAGCGTACCTTTGAAAAACTGTTTTTT.

The V call is TRBV7-2, the J call TRBJ2-5; the match to TRBD1 covers 9 bases. In germline, CDR1 is SGHTA, CDR2 FQGNSA. V lost 0 bases and J lost 3; bases outside the gene matches: 2. CDR3 size: 15 residues. The CDR3 DNA reads as TGTGCCAGCAGCTTAGCGGGGACAGGGAAAGAGACCCAGTACTTC. Translation gives CASSLAGTGKETQYF.

Only a few counts were recorded for this clonotype. The rearrangement links TRBV29-1 to TRBJ2-3; D uncertain. The CDR3 length is 12 residues. Trimming removed 7 bases at V and 1 base at J, with 9 bases between. Germline V lookup: CDR1 SQVTM, CDR2 ANQGSEA. Written as DNA, the CDR3 is TGCAGCGCCTCAGACGGCACAGATACGCAGTATTTT. Encoded protein: CSASDGTDTQYF.

The chain employs TRBV24-1 and TRBJ1-2, with D possibly matching TRBD1 (5 bases). V dropped 4 bases and J dropped 4 bases, with 9 bases sitting between them. The germline CDR1 and CDR2 sequences are KGHDR and SFDVKD. The CDR3 sequence is 13 residues long. The CDR3, as DNA: TGTGCCACCAGTGAAAGGGGCGGCTATGGCTACACCTTC. Protein product: CATSERGGYGYTF.

CDR3 region: CASSPLGGNVLTF. CDR3 nucleotides: TGTGCCAGCAGCCCGCTCGGTGGCAACGTCCTGACTTTC. The chain uses TRBV7-9 and TRBJ2-6; D gene unclear. This CDR3 region has 13 residues. CDR1 SEHNR and CDR2 FQNEAQ come from the germline V gene (reference sequence). V shed 5 bases and J shed 9 bases, with 11 bases lying between them.

Sample share makes this clonotype medium-sized (0.01 to 0.1%). Here the CDR3 DNA reads TGTGCCAGCAGTAATCGGGAAGCGGATCAGCCCCAGCATTTT. This encodes CASSNREADQPQHF. The chain recombines TRBV6-2 or TRBV6-3 with TRBJ1-5; D remains unclear. The CDR3 is made up of 14 amino acids. Trimming removed 5 bases from V and 5 bases from J, with 13 bases in between. Per germline, CDR1 MNHEY and CDR2 SVGEGT.

This clonotype was counted a few times. The rearrangement links TRBV28 to TRBJ2-3; D may correspond to TRBD1 or TRBD2 (5 bases each). Trimming removed 6 bases from V and 3 bases from J, with 16 bases in between. Germline V CDR1 and CDR2: MDHEN, SYDVKM. The CDR3 totals 15 residues. CDR3 sequence reads: CASSPPWGSTDTQYF. In DNA, the CDR3 is TGTGCCAGCAGCCCCCCGTGGGGGTCGACAGATACGCAGTATTTT.

This clonotype was observed at least ten times. The V gene is TRBV20-1, the J gene TRBJ2-7; TRBD1 is a possible D gene (5 bases). The CDR3 runs 15 residues. The germline CDR1 and CDR2 sequences are DFQATT and SNEGSKA (reference sequence). The germline V and J ends were trimmed by 1 base and 9 bases, with 22 bases remaining between them. The CDR3 sequence is CSARGDSQGYERQYF. The CDR3 DNA reads TGCAGTGCTAGAGGGGATAGCCAGGGATACGAACGGCAGTACTTC.

This clonotype is labeled medium-sized. This chain connects TRBV5-1 to TRBJ2-7, with 10 bases matching TRBD2. This CDR3 is 15 amino acids long. Germline V CDR1 and CDR2: SGHRS, YFSETQ. Trimming at V came to 4 bases and at J to 0 bases, leaving 4 bases not matched to a gene. The CDR3 sequence: CASSTGLAYSYEQYF. The CDR3 DNA reads as TGCGCCAGCAGCACGGGACTAGCGTACTCCTACGAGCAGTACTTC.

This clonotype was observed many times. This chain connects TRBV20-1 to TRBJ2-4; 8 bases line up with TRBD2. V was clipped by 3 bases and J by 3 bases; unmatched bases: 7. The CDR3 runs to 15 residues. The V gene's germline CDR1 is DFQATT and CDR2 SNEGSKA (reference sequence). In DNA form, the CDR3 reads TGCAGTGCTAGTGACTTACTAGCGGTCAAAAACATTCAGTACTTC. The encoded protein is CSASDLLAVKNIQYF.

This clonotype occurred many times. In DNA, the CDR3 is TGCAGTGCTAGAGACGCTGACAGGGACACCGGGGAGCTGTTTTTT. This gives the protein CSARDADRDTGELFF. The chain carries TRBV20-1 and TRBJ2-2, with 7 bases aligning to TRBD1. CDR1 is DFQATT, CDR2 SNEGSKA, per germline (reference sequence). Germline trimming cut 0 bases from V and 3 bases from J; bases unmatched to any gene: 4. CDR3 size: 15 residues.

This clonotype was detected ten times or more. The chain couples TRBV5-1 to TRBJ1-4; 8 bases are shared with TRBD1. The CDR3 runs to 16 residues. V was clipped by 2 bases and J by 0 bases; unmatched bases: 3. Germline CDR1 SGHRS, CDR2 YFSETQ. In DNA, the CDR3 is TGCGCCAGCAGCTTTGGACAGGGTGCAACTAATGAAAAACTGTTTTTT. Residues: CASSFGQGATNEKLFF.

This clonotype is medium-sized. The CDR3 DNA sequence: TGTGCCGGAAGAACGGTTATTGGTGACTACACCTTC. Translating gives CAGRTVIGDYTF. The gene calls are TRBV7-9 and TRBJ1-2; D call uncertain. Between the trimmed V and J ends, which lost 11 bases and 10 bases, there was a span of 20 bases. The CDR3 extends over 12 amino acids. Germline CDR1 reads SEHNR; CDR2 reads FQNEAQ (reference sequence). Variable domain in full (rest from reference TRBV7-9 and TRBJ1-2): DTGVSQNPRHKITKRGQNVTFRCDPISEHNRLYWYRQTLGQGPEFLTYFQNEAQLEKSRLLSDRFSAERPKGSFSTLEIQRTEQGDSAMYLCAGRTVIGDYTFGSGTRLTVV.

This clonotype has a count of ten or more. V gene TRBV15 combines with J gene TRBJ1-3; no clear D gene. Per the germline V gene, CDR1 is LNHNV and CDR2 is YYDKDF (reference sequence). The CDR3 is 14 amino acids. V lost 1 base and J 3 bases, leaving 7 bases between the germline ends. As DNA, the CDR3 is TGTGCCACCAGCAGAGGAGAAAATGGAAACACCATATATTTT. Its protein is CATSRGENGNTIYF.

This chain joins TRBV28 and TRBJ2-7, with D hard to call. Per germline, CDR1 MDHEN and CDR2 SYDVKM. The CDR3 spans 12 residues. Trimming took off 6 bases at V and 9 bases at J, with 15 bases between the two ends. In nucleotides, the CDR3 is TGTGCCAGCAGGACGCTGGTTGGGCGGCAGTACTTC. Translation: CASRTLVGRQYF.

Relative to its sample, this clonotype is medium-sized. The chain employs TRBV4-1 and TRBJ1-5, with TRBD1 matching over 9 bases. Germline V lookup: CDR1 MGHRA, CDR2 YSYEKL. The CDR3 is 16 residues long. V was pared by 4 bases and J by 4 bases, with 8 bases of the junction left unmatched. The CDR3 region has the DNA TGCGCCAGCAGCCCCCCCCCGGGACAGGGTAATCAGCCCCAGCATTTT. Protein sequence: CASSPPPGQGNQPQHF.

This clonotype occurred many times. The chain carries TRBV6-2 or TRBV6-3 and TRBJ2-2; 11 positions agree with TRBD2. CDR3 length: 16 residues. Germline CDR1 is MNHEY and CDR2 is SVGEGT. Trimming removed 5 bases from V and 5 bases from J; junction bases left unmatched: 7. DNA of the CDR3: TGTGCCAGCAGTACTAGCGGGAGTGGAGAAACCGGGGAGCTGTTTTTT. It specifies CASSTSGSGETGELFF.

In this sample, this clonotype turned up many times. The chain employs TRBV5-1 and TRBJ2-7, with D perhaps matching TRBD2 (6 bases). V was clipped by 4 bases and J by 2 bases, with 10 bases between them. The V gene's germline CDR1 is SGHRS and CDR2 YFSETQ. The CDR3 is 13 residues long. CDR3 nucleotide sequence: TGCGCCAGCAGCGGTAGCGGAACCTACGAGCAGTACTTC. Translation: CASSGSGTYEQYF.

This clonotype came up a few times. The chain is built from TRBV20-1 and TRBJ2-2; D call uncertain. CDR1 and CDR2 from the germline V gene are DFQATT and SNEGSKA (reference sequence). This CDR3 comprises 14 residues. V lost 1 base and J 2 bases, leaving 8 bases between the germline ends. The CDR3 coding sequence is TGCAGTGCTAGAGTTTCGATCAACACCGGGGAGCTGTTTTTT. This encodes CSARVSINTGELFF.